This T cell receptor beta chain appears in the sequencing data of a study of blood T cell repertoires in COVID-19. Study-wide background: Acute-phase and convalescent COVID-19 samples originated in the United States, Italy and Spain. Sample material is recorded as cDNA or gDNA derived from T cells, B-cell-depleted T cells, or PBMCs.

Germline CDR1 is ENHRY and CDR2 is SYGVKD. The CDR3 is 19 residues long. J lost 2 bases, V lost 4 bases, and 16 bases had no gene match. Authors' data handling: Reference gene primer amplification yielded estimated nucleated cell counts. Here immunoSEQ multiplex PCR was the method, and the copy in TCRdb shows in-frame clones only, minus some. The V and J calls and clone size come from that table; D and trimming were worked out from the DNA. This sample has 120,000 to 150,000 clones, with about nine tenths found just once. This chain joins TRBV10-3 and TRBJ2-7; 11 bases fit TRBD2. The specimen sequenced was peripheral blood. The TCR comes from a woman between 45 and 60 years old with acute or convalescent COVID-19. CDR3 sequence (DNA): TGTGCCATCAGTGTAACGCTAGCGGGAGGCCAAACTACCGCCTACGAGCAGTACTTC. Translation: CAISVTLAGGQTTAYEQYF.